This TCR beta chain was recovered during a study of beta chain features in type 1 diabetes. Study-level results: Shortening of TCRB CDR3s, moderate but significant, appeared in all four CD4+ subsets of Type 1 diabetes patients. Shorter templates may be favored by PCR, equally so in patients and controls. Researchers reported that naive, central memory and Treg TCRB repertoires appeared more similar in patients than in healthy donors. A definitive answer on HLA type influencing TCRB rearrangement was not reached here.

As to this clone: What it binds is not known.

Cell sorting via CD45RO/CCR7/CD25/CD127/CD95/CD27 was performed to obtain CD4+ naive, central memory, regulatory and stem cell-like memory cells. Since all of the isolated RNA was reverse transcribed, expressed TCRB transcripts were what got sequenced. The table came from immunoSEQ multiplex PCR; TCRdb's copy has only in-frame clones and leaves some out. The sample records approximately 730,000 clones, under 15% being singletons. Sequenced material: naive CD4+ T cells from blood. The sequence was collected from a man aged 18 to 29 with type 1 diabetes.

CDR3: CAWSVGPDSYEQYF. CDR3 nucleotides: TGTGCCTGGAGTGTGGGACCCGATTCCTACGAGCAGTACTTC. The V and J genes are TRBV30 and TRBJ2-7; TRBD1 or TRBD2 may be the D gene (5 bases each). The CDR3 length is 14 residues. Germline loops: CDR1 GTSNPN, CDR2 SVGIG (reference sequence). V was clipped by 0 bases and J by 1 base, with 10 bases between them.